Below, 19 T cell receptor beta chains from the same sample are listed, as sequenced in a study of blood T cell repertoires in COVID-19. TCRdb's table, derived via immunoSEQ multiplex PCR, lists solely in-frame clones and lacks some. The table includes fewer than 250,000 clones, around nine tenths detected once. Material for sequencing was peripheral blood. Source of these receptors: a human donor in a cohort sampled during active COVID-19.

This sequence joins TRBV12-5 and TRBJ1-4, with D perhaps matching TRBD1 (6 bases). Per germline, CDR1 LGHNT and CDR2 FRNRAP. The CDR3 runs 17 residues. Trimming stripped 2 bases from V and 3 bases from J, with 16 bases between. In nucleotides, the CDR3 is TGTGCTAGTGGTTTGCTCCACCCGGGACACTCTAATGAAAAACTGTTTTTT. The encoded protein is CASGLLHPGHSNEKLFF.

V gene TRBV2 combines with J gene TRBJ1-1, with 7 bases aligning to TRBD1. Looked up from germline, CDR1 is SNHLY and CDR2 is FYNNEI. J was trimmed by 4 bases and V by 2 bases; bases with no gene match: 4. The CDR3 sequence is 14 residues long. In DNA form, the CDR3 reads TGTGCCAGCAGTGAACGTAACAGGGGCACTGAAGCTTTCTTT. Protein: CASSERNRGTEAFF.

The chain recombines TRBV6-2 or TRBV6-3 with TRBJ2-1; 9 bases line up with TRBD2. V lost 0 bases to trimming and J lost 4 bases; unmatched junction nucleotides: 16. Per the germline V gene, CDR1 is MNHEY and CDR2 is SVGEGT. There are 20 residues in the CDR3. The CDR3 reads CASSYSGREGRSFSYNEQFF. The CDR3 DNA reads TGTGCCAGCAGTTACTCAGGGCGGGAGGGCCGCTCTTTCTCATACAATGAGCAGTTCTTC.

The CDR3 DNA follows: TGCAGCGTTGTGAGCGGGAGCACAGATACGCAGTATTTT. Protein product: CSVVSGSTDTQYF. The chain recombines TRBV29-1 with TRBJ2-3; D is possibly TRBD2 (6 bases). The CDR3 extends over 13 amino acids. Germline V gene lookup returns CDR1 SQVTM and CDR2 ANQGSEA. Trimming took off 4 bases at V and 0 bases at J, with 8 bases between the two ends.

The chain couples TRBV5-1 to TRBJ2-1, with 7 positions matching TRBD2. After removal of 2 bases from V and 1 base from J, the junction contained 15 bases not matched to a gene. The CDR3 contains 19 residues. Germline CDR1 SGHRS, CDR2 YFSETQ. In nucleotides, the CDR3 is TGCGCCAGCAGCTTAAACGCGGGGGTGAAGGTAGGGTCCTACAATGAGCAGTTCTTC. Translated, it gives CASSLNAGVKVGSYNEQFF. Based on the CDR3 plus reference TRBV5-1 and TRBJ2-1, the full variable domain is KAGVTQTPRYLIKTRGQQVTLSCSPISGHRSVSWYQQTPGQGLQFLFEYFSETQRNKGNFPGRFSGRQFSNSRSEMNVSTLELGDSALYLCASSLNAGVKVGSYNEQFFGPGTRLTVL.

This clone was seen once. This chain links TRBV29-1 with TRBJ2-5; 9 bases fit TRBD2. CDR3 length: 14 amino acids. The V gene end was trimmed by 6 bases and the J gene end by 4 bases; junction bases not matched to a gene: 9. The V gene's germline CDR1 is SQVTM and CDR2 ANQGSEA. The CDR3 nucleotides read TGCAGCGTCAGAGCGGGGGGCTCTCCAGAGACCCAGTACTTC. Protein sequence: CSVRAGGSPETQYF.

The chain employs TRBV3-1 (or the pseudogene TRBV3-2) and TRBJ1-1, with D possibly TRBD1 on 5 matching bases. CDR3 size: 17 residues. The germline V and J ends were trimmed by 2 bases and 1 base, with 17 bases remaining between them. Germline CDR1 LGHDT, CDR2 YNNKEL (reference sequence). DNA of the CDR3: TGTGCCAGCAGCCAACCCTTTGGGGCCGGCCGGAACACTGAAGCTTTCTTT. The encoded protein is CASSQPFGAGRNTEAFF.

The CDR3 DNA sequence: TGTGCCAGCAGCGTCGTGGAGGGCAATCAGCCCCAGCATTTT. Its translation is CASSVVEGNQPQHF. The V gene is TRBV9, the J gene TRBJ1-5; D gene ambiguous. V was pared by 2 bases and J by 2 bases, with 8 bases between. CDR1 and CDR2 (germline): SGDLS, YYNGEE. CDR3 length: 14 residues.

The chain combines TRBV15 with TRBJ2-3, with 8 bases that match TRBD1. CDR1 is LNHNV and CDR2 is YYDKDF in the germline V gene (reference sequence). V trimming: 0 bases; J trimming: 0 bases; junction bases outside the gene matches: 2. The CDR3 length is 16 residues. The CDR3 protein is CATSRDRTGSTDTQYF. In DNA, the CDR3 is TGTGCCACCAGCAGAGATCGGACAGGGAGCACAGATACGCAGTATTTT. The whole variable domain, remainder taken from reference TRBV15 and TRBJ2-3, is DAMVIQNPRYQVTQFGKPVTLSCSQTLNHNVMYWYQQKSSQAPKLLFHYYDKDFNNEADTPDNFQSRRPNTSFCFLDIRSPGLGDTAMYLCATSRDRTGSTDTQYFGPGTRLTVL.

The V and J genes are TRBV5-5 and TRBJ1-6, with D hard to call. The CDR3 covers 14 residues. Trimming shortened V by 2 bases and J by 5 bases, and 8 bases separated the two germline ends. Germline assignment: CDR1 SGHKS and CDR2 YYEKEE (reference sequence). The CDR3 sequence: CASSFETHNSPLHF. Written as DNA, the CDR3 is TGTGCCAGCAGCTTCGAGACACATAATTCACCCCTCCACTTT.

The genes are TRBV3-1 (or the pseudogene TRBV3-2) and TRBJ2-7; 7 nucleotides align to TRBD2. The germline CDR1 and CDR2 sequences are LGHDT and YNNKEL (reference sequence). This CDR3 spans 14 amino acids. V shed 2 bases and J 5 bases; nucleotides not matched to a gene: 6. CDR3 sequence: CASSQRTSLDEQYF. The DNA of the CDR3 is TGTGCCAGCAGCCAACGGACTAGTCTCGACGAGCAGTACTTC.

The V gene is TRBV9, the J gene TRBJ2-1; D unclear. The CDR3 loop spans 16 amino acids. Germline CDR1 SGDLS, CDR2 YYNGEE. The V and J ends lost 4 bases and 0 bases respectively, with 14 bases between them. The CDR3, as DNA: TGTGCCAGCAGCCCCTACGCAGGAAGCTCCTACAATGAGCAGTTCTTC. It translates to CASSPYAGSSYNEQFF.

The gene calls are TRBV30 and TRBJ1-5; D is perhaps TRBD1 (6 bases). There are 15 residues in the CDR3. Germline V gene data show CDR1 as GTSNPN and CDR2 as SVGIG (reference sequence). Trimming took off 1 base at V and 0 bases at J, with 10 bases between the two ends. The CDR3 coding sequence is TGTGCCTGGAGTGGGGGACACTTTAGCAATCAGCCCCAGCATTTT. Protein sequence: CAWSGGHFSNQPQHF.

This clone was observed a few times. The J gene is TRBJ2-7, the V gene TRBV27; 11 bases match TRBD1. J gave up 6 bases and V 5 bases, and 9 bases lay outside the gene matches. CDR1 is MNHEY and CDR2 is SMNVEV in the germline V gene (reference sequence). CDR3 length: 15 residues. The CDR3, as DNA: TGTGCCAGCAGTAGCCCCGGACAGGGGGCGGGCGAGCAGTACTTC. It encodes CASSSPGQGAGEQYF.

The rearrangement joins TRBV4-3 to TRBJ2-7; 9 nucleotides match TRBD2. This CDR3 contains 16 residues. The junction had 3 bases not matched to a gene; V was cut back by 0 bases and J by 0 bases. Germline V gene lookup returns CDR1 LGHNA and CDR2 YSLEER. DNA for the CDR3: TGCGCCAGCAGCCAAGAGGCGGGAGGGAACTCCTACGAGCAGTACTTC. Its protein product is CASSQEAGGNSYEQYF.

The V call is TRBV2, the J call TRBJ2-5; D is uncertain. Trimming removed 11 bases from V and 2 bases from J, with 9 bases in between. The CDR3 covers 11 residues. Germline V CDR1 and CDR2: SNHLY, FYNNEI. CDR3 sequence (DNA): TGTGCCGCAGGTCCTCAAGAGACCCAGTACTTC. This encodes CAAGPQETQYF.

The J gene is TRBJ1-4, the V gene TRBV19; 7 nucleotides align to TRBD1. The CDR3 totals 17 residues. Per germline, CDR1 LNHDA and CDR2 SQIVND (reference sequence). V was pared by 0 bases and J by 2 bases, with 6 bases of the junction left unmatched. The CDR3 reads CASSIDRRTGTNEKLFF. The CDR3 DNA sequence: TGTGCCAGTAGTATAGATAGACGGACAGGCACTAATGAAAAACTGTTTTTT. The variable domain in full, completed from reference TRBV19 and TRBJ1-4, reads DGGITQSPKYLFRKEGQNVTLSCEQNLNHDAMYWYRQDPGQGLRLIYYSQIVNDFQKGDIAEGYSVSREKKESFPLTVTSAQKNPTAFYLCASSIDRRTGTNEKLFFGSGTQLSVL.

The chain has TRBV7-8 and TRBJ2-7; 7 bases match TRBD1. In germline, CDR1 is SGHVS, CDR2 FQNEAQ. V shed 4 bases, J shed 4 bases, and the junction held 7 bases outside the gene matches. This CDR3 has 14 amino acids. This CDR3 is CASSSWDSQYEQYF. The CDR3 region has the DNA TGTGCCAGCAGCTCATGGGACAGCCAATACGAGCAGTACTTC. Together with reference TRBV7-8 and TRBJ2-7, the CDR3 gives the full variable domain: GAGVSQSPRYKVAKRGQDVALRCDPISGHVSLFWYQQALGQGPEFLTYFQNEAQLDKSGLPSDRFFAERPEGSVSTLKIQRTQQEDSAVYLCASSSWDSQYEQYFGPGTRLTVT.

The chain carries TRBV5-1 and TRBJ2-1; D is uncertain. V was cut by 0 bases and J by 6 bases, with 7 bases left in between. The CDR3 runs 13 residues. Germline V lookup: CDR1 SGHRS, CDR2 YFSETQ. The CDR3 region has the DNA TGCGCCAGCAGCTTGGGTGGGCTCAATGAGCAGTTCTTC. Its translation: CASSLGGLNEQFF.